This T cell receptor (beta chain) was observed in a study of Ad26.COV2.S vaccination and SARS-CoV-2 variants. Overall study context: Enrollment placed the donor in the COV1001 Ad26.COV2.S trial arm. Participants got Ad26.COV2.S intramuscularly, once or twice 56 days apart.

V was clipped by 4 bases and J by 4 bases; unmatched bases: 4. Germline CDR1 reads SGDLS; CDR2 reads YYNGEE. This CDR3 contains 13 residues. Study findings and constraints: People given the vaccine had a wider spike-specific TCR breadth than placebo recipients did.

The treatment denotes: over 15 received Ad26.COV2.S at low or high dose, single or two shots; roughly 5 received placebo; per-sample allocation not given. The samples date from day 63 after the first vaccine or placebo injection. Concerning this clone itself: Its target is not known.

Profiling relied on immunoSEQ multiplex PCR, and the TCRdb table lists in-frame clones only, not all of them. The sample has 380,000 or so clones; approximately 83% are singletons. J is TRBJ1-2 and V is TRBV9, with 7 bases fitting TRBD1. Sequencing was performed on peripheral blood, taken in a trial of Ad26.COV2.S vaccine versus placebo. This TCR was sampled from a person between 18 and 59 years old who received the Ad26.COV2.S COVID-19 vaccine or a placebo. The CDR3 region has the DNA TGTGCCAGCAGCCTTCAGGGGGGCTATGGCTACACCTTC. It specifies CASSLQGGYGYTF.